This TCR beta chain was identified in a study of cytomegalovirus exposure and HLA in healthy donors (TCRdb year 2017). Study-level background: According to a later analysis, one platform produced both the 100 to 150 validation repertoires and the 666 repertoires of the first cohort. The study was designed to test whether signatures of past pathogen exposure could be identified by cataloging public T cell receptors. Besides the first cohort of 666 subjects, a separate validation cohort made up of over 100 different subjects was used. High-throughput TCR immunosequencing, statistical association of individual TCRs with disease status, and machine learning were combined to predict cytomegalovirus infection status.

In regard to this clone: Its antigen is not yet known. Nothing much larger sits one base from this clone, and base qualities are not available.

There are 14 amino acids in the CDR3, from cysteine to phenylalanine inclusive. Only CDR3 DNA remains: 42 bases, in frame from the first base. For CDR1 and CDR2, the germline V gene lists KGHSH and LQKENI. V ends up 5 bases short and J 2 bases short, with an unmatched junction base count of 6. Overall results and qualifications from the work: A later analysis found that TCRs clustered in the first cohort also tended to co-occur in the 95 to 150 validation repertoires, with 94% of cluster scores above 0. In vitro tests confirmed that a few of the cytomegalovirus-associated TCR beta chains recognize cytomegalovirus antigens. The classifier was reported to diagnose cytomegalovirus status with high specificity and sensitivity in both the original and validation cohorts. All 110 or so repertoires were used to score co-occurrence in the validation cohort in a later analysis, because that analysis had no HLA typing for the cohort. The study gave a list of under 200 TCR beta chains associated with cytomegalovirus. It was suggested by the authors that the approach could potentially be generalized to other disease states and immunological phenotypes. Across donors, most TCR sequences were observed very rarely, whereas some public TCRs were present in many individuals.

Library generation was performed with the immunoSEQ multiplex PCR assay. Per the authors' processing: To diagnose cytomegalovirus status from the catalog of TCR beta chain sequences, a statistical classification framework was built. Imported from immuneACCESS, the table was reduced by TCRdb to in-frame sequences with V and J called. These copies leave out some clones; in studies compared against another copy, an unresolved V gene accounts for under half, and the cause of the remainder is not known. V and J calls and clone size come straight from that table; D and trimming were deduced from the DNA. This sample has over 55,000 clones in its table, and 95% to 96% of those were observed once. The ten largest clones take up 0.9% to 1% of the sample. The donors were included in the validation cohort of roughly 120 subjects, a group kept apart from the roughly 700-subject first cohort.

The chain links TRBV18 with TRBJ2-7; 7 bases in the middle match TRBD1. The source is a man younger than 30 in good health and CMV-seronegative. Input material: PBMCs. The CDR3 loop reads CASSGSTGTYEQYF. The sequenced DNA: TGTGCCAGCTCAGGCTCGACAGGGACCTACGAGCAGTACTTC.